This T cell receptor beta chain was captured in a study of CD4+ T cells in melanoma. Points on this clone: Its antigen is as yet unknown.

CDR1 is MGHRA and CDR2 is YSYEKL in the germline V gene. The CDR3 is made up of 18 amino acids. Trimming shortened V by 1 base and J by 4 bases, and 22 bases separated the two germline ends. Some clones are missing from TCRdb's copy, which holds only in-frame ones; the method was immunoSEQ multiplex PCR. The data contain some 21,000 clones, roughly 87% of them singletons. Study findings and constraints: CD8+ T cell, macrophage and B cell function reportedly correlated with neoantigen-specific CD4+ T cells. In melanoma, neoantigen-specific CD4+ T cells reportedly differed in differentiation state.

Sample: cells from a culture (not recorded whether cultured in vitro). This chain joins TRBV4-1 and TRBJ1-2; D might be TRBD1 (5 bases). The receptor's source is a human donor with melanoma. CDR3 sequence: CASSQGGSRTATVYGYTF. The CDR3 DNA is TGCGCCAGCAGCCAAGGGGGCTCTAGGACCGCGACCGTCTATGGCTACACCTTC.